The rows below give T cell receptor beta chains drawn from one sample of a study of cytomegalovirus exposure and HLA in healthy donors. Profiling relied on immunoSEQ multiplex PCR, and the TCRdb table lists in-frame clones only, not all of them. The data contain more than 75,000 clones, approximately 79% of them singletons. Sequencing was performed on PBMCs. The receptor source for this set is a man younger than 45 in good health and CMV-seronegative. Both conserved end residues are part of each CDR3. The D gene is left open where the match is weak. Rows give clone size only sometimes, using once, few, many, or a class for an expanded clone.

j_gene,d_gene,len,v_gene,abundance,CDR3aa,CDR3nt
TRBJ1-3,NA,16,TRBV28,NA,CASSSPASSSGNTIYF,TGTGCCAGCAGTTCCCCTGCATCGAGCTCTGGAAACACCATATATTTT
TRBJ2-7,NA,19,TRBV28,NA,CASSLNPQAGRISSYEQYF,TGTGCCAGCAGTTTAAACCCTCAGGCAGGGCGAATCAGCTCCTACGAGCAGTACTTC
TRBJ1-1,TRBD1,15,TRBV6-5,few,CASSPTGFMNTEAFF,TGTGCCAGCAGTCCGACAGGGTTCATGAACACTGAAGCTTTCTTT
TRBJ2-7,TRBD2,14,TRBV27,NA,CTPLGRGQASEQYF,TGTACCCCCCTCGGGAGGGGCCAGGCTTCCGAGCAGTACTTC
TRBJ2-3,TRBD2,16,TRBV11-2,NA,CASSLSSGRAPNTQYF,TGTGCCAGCAGCTTGTCTAGCGGGAGGGCACCAAATACGCAGTATTTT
TRBJ2-7,NA,12,TRBV11-2,once,CASSFRDYEQYF,TGTGCCAGCAGCTTCCGGGACTACGAGCAGTACTTC
TRBJ2-5,NA,17,TRBV7-7,NA,CASRLEEDKTGQETQYF,TGTGCTAGCCGCTTAGAGGAGGACAAAACAGGGCAAGAGACCCAGTACTTC
TRBJ2-3,TRBD2,16,TRBV7-3,NA,CASSPQAGRSLDTQYF,TGTGCCAGCAGCCCACAAGCGGGGCGTTCTTTAGATACGCAGTATTTT
TRBJ1-2,TRBD1,14,TRBV28,NA,CASRGGDRGTGYTF,TGTGCCAGCCGGGGGGGGGACAGGGGTACTGGCTACACCTTC
TRBJ1-2,NA,16,TRBV4-3,NA,CASSQVLGEGIYGYTF,TGCGCCAGCAGCCAAGTTCTGGGGGAGGGTATCTATGGCTACACCTTC
TRBJ2-7,NA,14,TRBV2,NA,CASKEESLSYEQYF,TGTGCCAGCAAGGAGGAATCACTCTCCTACGAGCAGTACTTC
TRBJ2-7,TRBD1,14,TRBV28,NA,CASSLGDRTYEQYF,TGTGCCAGCAGCCTCGGGGACAGGACGTACGAGCAGTACTTC
TRBJ2-2,NA,14,TRBV6-4,medium-sized,CASSDSRDTGELFF,TGTGCCAGCAGTGACTCGCGGGACACCGGGGAGCTGTTTTTT
TRBJ2-3,TRBD1,15,TRBV7-6,NA,CASSARQGSTDTQYF,TGTGCCAGCAGCGCCAGACAGGGGAGCACAGATACGCAGTATTTT
TRBJ1-5,NA,15,TRBV5-5,NA,CASSFGQNSNQPQHF,TGTGCCAGCAGCTTCGGACAGAATAGCAATCAGCCCCAGCATTTT
TRBJ2-1,NA,14,TRBV10-1,NA,CASSAGRGYNEQFF,TGCGCCAGCAGTGCCGGGAGAGGCTACAATGAGCAGTTCTTC
TRBJ1-4,NA,15,TRBV19,NA,CASSLGLATNEKLFF,TGTGCCAGTAGCCTGGGCCTCGCAACTAATGAAAAACTGTTTTTT
TRBJ1-4,NA,14,TRBV7-9,NA,CASSPTGTTEKLFF,TGTGCCAGCAGCCCTACAGGGACGACAGAAAAACTGTTTTTT
TRBJ2-3,TRBD2,15,TRBV6-1,few,CASRPGTSGSDTQYF,TGTGCCAGCAGGCCCGGGACTAGCGGGAGTGATACGCAGTATTTT
TRBJ2-1,TRBD2,15,TRBV19,NA,CASSRLTSGYNEQFF,TGTGCCAGTAGTAGACTGACTAGCGGTTATAATGAGCAGTTCTTC
TRBJ1-2,TRBD1,16,TRBV7-2,NA,CASSLGSGGGNYGYTF,TGTGCCAGCAGCTTAGGATCAGGGGGCGGTAACTATGGCTACACCTTC
TRBJ2-5,NA,15,TRBV6-5,few,CASSYSTQGRETQYF,TGTGCCAGCAGTTACTCGACCCAGGGTCGAGAGACCCAGTACTTC
TRBJ1-5,NA,13,TRBV27,NA,CASSFGRDQPQHF,TGTGCCAGCAGTTTTGGGAGAGATCAGCCCCAGCATTTT
TRBJ1-2,TRBD1,16,TRBV28,NA,CASSLIPGQKYYGYTF,TGTGCCAGCAGCCTTATACCGGGACAGAAATACTATGGCTACACCTTC
TRBJ2-2,NA,12,TRBV30,NA,CAWTVNTGELFF,TGTGCCTGGACGGTGAACACCGGGGAGCTGTTTTTT
TRBJ1-2,NA,13,TRBV15,NA,CATSRDKLYGYTF,TGTGCCACCAGCAGGGACAAACTCTATGGCTACACCTTC
TRBJ1-5,NA,13,TRBV9,NA,CASSVAPNQPQHF,TGTGCCAGCAGCGTAGCCCCTAATCAGCCCCAGCATTTT
TRBJ2-1,TRBD2,19,TRBV7-2,few,CASSFPKAPSGSTYNEQFF,TGTGCCAGCAGCTTCCCCAAGGCCCCTAGCGGGAGTACCTACAATGAGCAGTTCTTC
TRBJ1-4,NA,16,TRBV30,NA,CAWRGGRGTTNEKLFF,TGTGCCTGGAGGGGGGGTCGGGGTACAACTAATGAAAAACTGTTTTTT
TRBJ1-6,NA,20,TRBV12-1,NA,CASSSSPGQGLSSYNSPLHF,TGTGCCAGCAGCTCTAGCCCGGGACAGGGTCTCAGCTCCTATAATTCACCCCTCCACTTT
TRBJ1-2,NA,13,TRBV19,NA,CASSIGEQNGYTF,TGTGCCAGTAGTATAGGTGAACAGAATGGCTACACCTTC
TRBJ2-1,TRBD1,14,TRBV10-2,once,CASREQGTRNEQFF,TGCGCCAGCAGGGAACAGGGGACCAGGAATGAGCAGTTCTTC
TRBJ1-2,TRBD1,19,TRBV7-8,NA,CASSLKAGTGGALGYGYTF,TGTGCCAGCAGCCTGAAGGCCGGGACAGGGGGCGCATTGGGCTATGGCTACACCTTC
TRBJ2-7,NA,13,TRBV6-5,NA,CASSRGGGYEQYF,TGTGCCAGCAGCCGCGGGGGCGGCTACGAGCAGTACTTC
TRBJ1-5,TRBD1,16,TRBV28,NA,CASSLEGQGADQPQHF,TGTGCCAGCAGTTTGGAGGGACAGGGGGCAGATCAGCCCCAGCATTTT
TRBJ1-6,NA,16,TRBV5-6,NA,CASSFRGHTQNSPLHF,TGTGCCAGCAGCTTCAGAGGTCATACTCAAAATTCACCCCTCCACTTT
TRBJ2-2,TRBD1,17,TRBV7-9,NA,CASSPRQGSGLAGELFF,TGTGCCAGCAGCCCTAGACAGGGGAGTGGTTTGGCCGGGGAGCTGTTTTTT
TRBJ1-2,TRBD1,14,TRBV5-6,NA,CASSLGTGVYGYTF,TGTGCCAGCAGTCTCGGGACAGGCGTATATGGCTACACCTTC
TRBJ2-5,NA,12,TRBV28,few,CASSTGWETQYF,TGTGCCAGCAGTACAGGCTGGGAGACCCAGTACTTC
TRBJ1-4,NA,15,TRBV18,NA,CASSRSGGGNEKLFF,TGTGCCAGCTCACGGTCGGGAGGAGGAAATGAAAAACTGTTTTTT
TRBJ2-7,NA,13,TRBV4-3,NA,CASSQDWPYEQYF,TGCGCCAGCAGCCAAGACTGGCCCTACGAGCAGTACTTC
TRBJ2-2,NA,16,TRBV27,NA,CASSRPPGRGTGELFF,TGTGCCAGCAGTCGACCCCCAGGTCGGGGCACCGGGGAGCTGTTTTTT
TRBJ2-7,NA,13,TRBV27,NA,CASQENASYEQYF,TGTGCCTCCCAAGAGAATGCATCCTACGAGCAGTACTTC
TRBJ2-7,TRBD2,17,TRBV14,NA,CASSRKTFGGSSYEQYF,TGTGCCAGCAGCCGTAAGACGTTCGGGGGGAGCTCCTACGAGCAGTACTTC
TRBJ2-2,NA,14,TRBV4-3,few,CASSLGGGAGELFF,TGCGCCAGCAGCCTCGGAGGCGGGGCCGGGGAGCTGTTTTTT
TRBJ2-7,TRBD2,13,TRBV9,NA,CASTQSGGYEQYF,TGTGCCAGCACCCAAAGCGGGGGATACGAGCAGTACTTC
TRBJ2-7,TRBD2,12,TRBV7-8,NA,CASKDGGGKQYF,TGTGCCAGCAAAGACGGGGGGGGAAAGCAGTACTTC
TRBJ2-4,NA,15,TRBV5-8,NA,CASSLGQLAKNIQYF,TGTGCCAGCAGCCTTGGACAGCTAGCCAAAAACATTCAGTACTTC
TRBJ2-1,TRBD2,18,TRBV18,NA,CASSPLSTSGRKGNEQFF,TGTGCCAGCTCACCATTATCCACTAGCGGGAGAAAAGGCAATGAGCAGTTCTTC
TRBJ1-5,NA,13,TRBV6-5,NA,CASSTGQNQPQHF,TGTGCCAGCAGTACCGGACAGAATCAGCCCCAGCATTTT
TRBJ2-2,NA,14,TRBV9,NA,CASSVSRGQRELFF,TGTGCCAGCAGCGTATCCAGGGGTCAGAGGGAGCTGTTTTTT
TRBJ2-1,NA,17,TRBV21-1,NA,CASSKGRDRAPYNEQFF,TGTGCCAGCAGCAAAGGAAGGGACAGGGCCCCCTACAATGAGCAGTTCTTC
TRBJ2-1,NA,18,TRBV7-8,NA,CASSLDEPGVWAPQEQFF,TGTGCCAGCAGCTTAGACGAGCCGGGGGTTTGGGCACCTCAGGAGCAGTTCTTC
TRBJ1-5,NA,12,TRBV6-6,NA,CASSSQDQPQHF,TGTGCCAGCAGTTCACAGGATCAGCCCCAGCATTTT
TRBJ1-4,NA,15,TRBV7-2,few,CASSQKSGGNEKLFF,TGTGCCAGCAGCCAAAAGTCCGGCGGTAATGAAAAACTGTTTTTT
TRBJ2-3,NA,14,TRBV7-3,NA,CASSSIVGTDTQYF,TGTGCCAGCAGCTCTATTGTCGGCACAGATACGCAGTATTTT
TRBJ1-4,NA,15,TRBV2,once,CASSENGRQNEKLFF,TGTGCCAGCAGTGAAAACGGCAGGCAGAATGAAAAACTGTTTTTT
TRBJ1-4,NA,17,TRBV4-2,few,CASSQDPRDMRSEKLFF,TGTGCCAGCAGCCAAGATCCTCGGGACATGCGGAGTGAAAAACTGTTTTTT
TRBJ1-1,TRBD1,14,TRBV4-3,NA,CASSARDRGIEAFF,TGCGCCAGCAGCGCCCGGGACAGGGGCATTGAAGCTTTCTTT
TRBJ2-7,NA,13,TRBV2,NA,CASRLDSTYEQYF,TGTGCCAGCAGGTTGGACAGCACCTACGAGCAGTACTTC